In this sample, the clone carrying this T cell receptor (beta chain) turned up a few times. Its antigen is unknown. This sample was taken from a study of response to subunit inactivated influenza vaccine. Notes on the study in general: Researchers suggested that each seasonal influenza vaccination recruits few new T cells.

J lost 12 bases, V lost 4 bases, and 4 bases had no gene match. The CDR3 length is 11 residues. Germline V gene data show CDR1 as SGHRS and CDR2 as YFSETQ. TCRdb reanalysed the RT-PCR reads using MiXCR and keeps one entry per CDR3 protein. This sample yields more than 700,000 distinct CDR3 sequences, of which 21% are seen a single time; approximately 10% belongs to the top ten. Specimen: PBMCs from blood, collected 4 to 6 days after vaccination. The chain joins TRBV5-1 to TRBJ2-3; 8 bases align to TRBD1. The sequence came from a man aged 50 to 60 who received an inactivated influenza vaccine. DNA for the CDR3: TGCGCCAGCAGCACCGGACAGGGACAGTATTTT. Translation: CASSTGQGQYF. Based on the CDR3 plus reference TRBV5-1 and TRBJ2-3, the full variable domain is KAGVTQTPRYLIKTRGQQVTLSCSPISGHRSVSWYQQTPGQGLQFLFEYFSETQRNKGNFPGRFSGRQFSNSRSEMNVSTLELGDSALYLCASSTGQGQYFGPGTRLTVL.